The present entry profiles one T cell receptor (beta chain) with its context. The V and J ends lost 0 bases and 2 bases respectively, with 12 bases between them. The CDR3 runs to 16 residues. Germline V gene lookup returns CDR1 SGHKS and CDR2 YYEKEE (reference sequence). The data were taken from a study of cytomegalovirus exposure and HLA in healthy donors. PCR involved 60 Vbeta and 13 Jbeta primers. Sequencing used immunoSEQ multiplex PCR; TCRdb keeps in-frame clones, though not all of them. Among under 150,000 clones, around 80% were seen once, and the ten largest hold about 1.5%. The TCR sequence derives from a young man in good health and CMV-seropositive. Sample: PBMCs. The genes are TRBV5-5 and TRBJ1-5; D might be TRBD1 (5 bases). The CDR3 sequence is CASSLDTGRRNQPQHF. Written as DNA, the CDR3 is TGTGCCAGCAGCTTGGATACAGGCAGGCGCAATCAGCCCCAGCATTTT.